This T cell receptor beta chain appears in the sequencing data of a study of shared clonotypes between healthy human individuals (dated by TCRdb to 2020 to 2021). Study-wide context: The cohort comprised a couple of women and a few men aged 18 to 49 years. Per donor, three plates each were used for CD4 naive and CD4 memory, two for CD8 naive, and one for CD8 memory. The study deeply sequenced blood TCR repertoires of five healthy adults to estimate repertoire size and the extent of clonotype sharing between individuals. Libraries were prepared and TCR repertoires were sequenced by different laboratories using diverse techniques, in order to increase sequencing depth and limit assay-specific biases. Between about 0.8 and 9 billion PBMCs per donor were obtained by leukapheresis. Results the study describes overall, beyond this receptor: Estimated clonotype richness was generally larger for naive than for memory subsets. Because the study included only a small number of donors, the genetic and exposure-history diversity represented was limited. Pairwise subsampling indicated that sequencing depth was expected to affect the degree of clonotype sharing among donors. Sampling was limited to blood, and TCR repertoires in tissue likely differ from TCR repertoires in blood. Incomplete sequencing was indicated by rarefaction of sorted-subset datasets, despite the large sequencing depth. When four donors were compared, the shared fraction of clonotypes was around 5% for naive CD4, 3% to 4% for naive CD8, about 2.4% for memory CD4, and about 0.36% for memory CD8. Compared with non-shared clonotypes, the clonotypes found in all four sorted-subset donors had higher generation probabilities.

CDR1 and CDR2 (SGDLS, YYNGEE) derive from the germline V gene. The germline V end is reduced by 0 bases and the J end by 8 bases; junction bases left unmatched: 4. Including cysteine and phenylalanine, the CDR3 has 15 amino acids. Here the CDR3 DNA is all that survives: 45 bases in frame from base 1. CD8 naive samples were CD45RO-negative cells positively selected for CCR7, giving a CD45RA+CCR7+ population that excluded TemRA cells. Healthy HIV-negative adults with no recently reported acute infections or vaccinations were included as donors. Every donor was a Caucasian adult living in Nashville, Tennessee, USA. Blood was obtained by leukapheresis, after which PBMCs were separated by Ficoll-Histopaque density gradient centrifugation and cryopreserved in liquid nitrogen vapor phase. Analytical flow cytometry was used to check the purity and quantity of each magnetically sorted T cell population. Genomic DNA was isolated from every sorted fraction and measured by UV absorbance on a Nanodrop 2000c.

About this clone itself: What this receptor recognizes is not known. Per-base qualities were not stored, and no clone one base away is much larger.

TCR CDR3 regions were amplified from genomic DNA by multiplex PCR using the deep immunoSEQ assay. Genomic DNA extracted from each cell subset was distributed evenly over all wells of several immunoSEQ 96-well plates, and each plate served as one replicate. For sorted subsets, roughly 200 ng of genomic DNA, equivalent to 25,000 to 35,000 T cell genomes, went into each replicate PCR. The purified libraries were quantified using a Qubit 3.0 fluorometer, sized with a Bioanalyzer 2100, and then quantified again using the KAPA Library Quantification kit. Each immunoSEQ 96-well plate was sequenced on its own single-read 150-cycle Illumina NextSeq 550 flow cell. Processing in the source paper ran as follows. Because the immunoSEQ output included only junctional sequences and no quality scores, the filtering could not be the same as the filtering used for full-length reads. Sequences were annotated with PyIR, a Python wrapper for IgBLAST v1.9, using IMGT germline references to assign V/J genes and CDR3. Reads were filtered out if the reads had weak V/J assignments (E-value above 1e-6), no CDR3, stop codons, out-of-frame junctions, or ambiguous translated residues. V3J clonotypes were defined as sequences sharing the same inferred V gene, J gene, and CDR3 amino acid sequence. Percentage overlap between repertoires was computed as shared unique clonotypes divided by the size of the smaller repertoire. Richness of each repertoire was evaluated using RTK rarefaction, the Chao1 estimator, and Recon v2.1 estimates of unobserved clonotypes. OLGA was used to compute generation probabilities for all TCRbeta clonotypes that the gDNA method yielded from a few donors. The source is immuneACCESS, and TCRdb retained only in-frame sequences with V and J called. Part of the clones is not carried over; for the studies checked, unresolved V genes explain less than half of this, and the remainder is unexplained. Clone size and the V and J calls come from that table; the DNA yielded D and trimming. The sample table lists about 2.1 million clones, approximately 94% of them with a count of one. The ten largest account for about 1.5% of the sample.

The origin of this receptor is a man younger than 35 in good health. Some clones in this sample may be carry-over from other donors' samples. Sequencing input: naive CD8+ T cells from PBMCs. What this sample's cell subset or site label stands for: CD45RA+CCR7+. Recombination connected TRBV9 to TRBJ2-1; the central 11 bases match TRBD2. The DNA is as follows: TGTGCCAGCAGCGTAGTAGCGGGAGGGCCCCATGAGCAGTTCTTC. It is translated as CASSVVAGGPHEQFF.